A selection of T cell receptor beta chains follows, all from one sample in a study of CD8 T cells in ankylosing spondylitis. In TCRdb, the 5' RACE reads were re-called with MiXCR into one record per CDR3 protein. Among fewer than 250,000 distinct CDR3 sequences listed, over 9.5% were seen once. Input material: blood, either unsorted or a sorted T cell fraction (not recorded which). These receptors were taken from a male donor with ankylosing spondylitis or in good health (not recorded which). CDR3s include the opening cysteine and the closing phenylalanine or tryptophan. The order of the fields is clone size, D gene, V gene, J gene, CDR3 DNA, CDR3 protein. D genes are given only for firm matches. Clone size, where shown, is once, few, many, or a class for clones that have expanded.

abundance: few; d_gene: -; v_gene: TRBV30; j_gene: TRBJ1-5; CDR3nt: TGTGCCTGGACGGTGGAGCAAAATCAGCCCCAGCATTTT; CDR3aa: CAWTVEQNQPQHF
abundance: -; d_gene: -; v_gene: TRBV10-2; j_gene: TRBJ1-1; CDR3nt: TGCGCCAGCAGTGAACGGGACACTGAAGCTTTCTTT; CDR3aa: CASSERDTEAFF
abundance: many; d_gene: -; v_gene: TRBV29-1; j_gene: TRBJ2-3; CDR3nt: TGCAGCGTTGTTAAGGCCGCCGGGGCTGGGGAGTATTTT; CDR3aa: CSVVKAAGAGEYF
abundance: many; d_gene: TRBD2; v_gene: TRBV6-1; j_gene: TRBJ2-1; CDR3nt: TGTGCCAGCAGTGCTACTAGCGGGAGAGGAAGTGAGCAGTTCTTC; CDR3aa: CASSATSGRGSEQFF
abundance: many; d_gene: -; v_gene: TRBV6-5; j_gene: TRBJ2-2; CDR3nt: TGTGCCAGCAGTTACTCGAAAGTAACGGGGTCCGGGGAGCTGTTTTTT; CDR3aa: CASSYSKVTGSGELFF
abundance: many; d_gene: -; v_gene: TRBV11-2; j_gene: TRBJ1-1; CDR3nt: TGTGCCAGCAGCCCGGGCACTGAAGCTTTCTTT; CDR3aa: CASSPGTEAFF
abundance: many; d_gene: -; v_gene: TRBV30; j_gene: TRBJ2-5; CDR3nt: TGTGCCTGGAGCCATAGGGGGACGGAGACCCAGTACTTC; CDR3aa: CAWSHRGTETQYF
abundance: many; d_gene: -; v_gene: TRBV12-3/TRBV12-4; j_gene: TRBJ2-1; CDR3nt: TGTGCCAGCAGCCTGGACTTTGAGCAGTTCTTC; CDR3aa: CASSLDFEQFF
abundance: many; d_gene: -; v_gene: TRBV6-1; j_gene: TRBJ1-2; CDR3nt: TGTGCCAGCAGTGAAGCAAGACCAGGGATCAGCTATGGCTACACCTTC; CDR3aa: CASSEARPGISYGYTF
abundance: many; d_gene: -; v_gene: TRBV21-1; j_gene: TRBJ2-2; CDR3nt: TGTGCCATCATAGCGGGGGCCCCTACCGGGGAGCTGTTTTTT; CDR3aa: CAIIAGAPTGELFF
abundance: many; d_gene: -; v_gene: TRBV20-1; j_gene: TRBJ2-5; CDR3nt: TGCAGTGCAAATGGAGAGACCCAGTACTTC; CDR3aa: CSANGETQYF
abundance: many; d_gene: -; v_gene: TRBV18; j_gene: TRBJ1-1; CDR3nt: TGTGCCAGCTCAAGGTCCGAACAGATCAACACTGAAGCTTTCTTT; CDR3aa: CASSRSEQINTEAFF
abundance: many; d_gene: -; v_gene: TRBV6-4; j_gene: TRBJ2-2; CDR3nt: TGTGCCAGCAGTAGCGGGAACACCGGGGAGCTGTTTTTT; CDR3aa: CASSSGNTGELFF
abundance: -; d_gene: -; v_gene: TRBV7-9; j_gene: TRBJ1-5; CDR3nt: TGTGCCAGCACCCTCCATAGCAATCAGCCCCAGCATTTT; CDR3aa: CASTLHSNQPQHF
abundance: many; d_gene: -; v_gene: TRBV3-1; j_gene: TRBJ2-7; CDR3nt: TGTGCCAGCAGCGAGGGGGGGGCCGCACCCTACGAGCAGTACTTC; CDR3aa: CASSEGGAAPYEQYF